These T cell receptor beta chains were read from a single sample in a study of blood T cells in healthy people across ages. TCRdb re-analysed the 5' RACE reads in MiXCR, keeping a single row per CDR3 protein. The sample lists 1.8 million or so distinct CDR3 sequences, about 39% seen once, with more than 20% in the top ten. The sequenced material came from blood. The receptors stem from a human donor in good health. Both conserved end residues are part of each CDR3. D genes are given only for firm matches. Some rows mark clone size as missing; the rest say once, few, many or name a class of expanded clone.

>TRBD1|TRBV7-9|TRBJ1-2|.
CASSSTPPGQLIYGYTF
TGTGCCAGCAGCTCGACACCTCCGGGACAGCTAATATATGGCTACACCTTC
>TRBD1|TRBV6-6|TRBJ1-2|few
CASSSQGVTDNYGYTF
TGTGCCAGCAGTTCTCAGGGGGTGACGGATAACTATGGCTACACCTTC
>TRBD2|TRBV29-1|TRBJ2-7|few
CSVDEAGGSYEQYF
TGCAGCGTTGACGAGGCGGGGGGTTCCTACGAGCAGTACTTC
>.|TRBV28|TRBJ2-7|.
CASGGIFSYEQYF
TGTGCCAGCGGGGGAATTTTCTCCTACGAGCAGTACTTC
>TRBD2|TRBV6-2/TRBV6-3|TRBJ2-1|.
CASRPVAGGYYNEQFF
TGTGCCAGCAGACCTGTGGCGGGGGGGTATTACAATGAGCAGTTCTTC
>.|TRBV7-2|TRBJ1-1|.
CASSLKTGEAFF
TGTGCCAGCAGCCTTAAGACAGGTGAAGCTTTCTTT
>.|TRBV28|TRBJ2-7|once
CASSFWAQEQYF
TGTGCCAGCAGTTTCTGGGCACAGGAGCAGTACTTC
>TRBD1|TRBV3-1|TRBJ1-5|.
CASSLTGGPDQPQHF
TGTGCCAGCAGCCTGACAGGGGGACCCGATCAGCCCCAGCATTTT
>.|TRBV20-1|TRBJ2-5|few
CSARDQVGETQYF
TGCAGTGCTAGAGATCAGGTCGGAGAGACCCAGTACTTC
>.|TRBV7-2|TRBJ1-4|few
CASSLFAAANEKLFF
TGTGCCAGCAGCTTATTTGCAGCAGCTAATGAAAAACTGTTTTTT
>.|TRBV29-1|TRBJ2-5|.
CSVLQVPGLNIETQYF
TGCAGCGTTCTTCAAGTACCGGGACTCAATATAGAGACCCAGTACTTC
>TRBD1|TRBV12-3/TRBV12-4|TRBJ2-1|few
CASSSPGQLRDEQFF
TGTGCCAGCAGTTCTCCGGGACAGTTAAGAGATGAGCAGTTCTTC
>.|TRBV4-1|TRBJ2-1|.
CASSQQSDTYNEQFF
TGCGCCAGCAGCCAACAGTCGGATACCTACAATGAGCAGTTCTTC
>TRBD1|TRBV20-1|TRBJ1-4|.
CSATHGQAGEKLFF
TGCAGTGCTACCCACGGACAGGCTGGAGAAAAACTGTTTTTT
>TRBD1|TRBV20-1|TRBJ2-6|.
CSAYRRDREFSGANVLTF
TGCAGTGCTTACCGCCGGGACAGGGAGTTCTCTGGGGCCAACGTCCTGACTTTC
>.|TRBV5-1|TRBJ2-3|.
CASSLAGTYGTDTQYF
TGCGCCAGCAGCTTGGCCGGGACATATGGAACAGATACGCAGTATTTT
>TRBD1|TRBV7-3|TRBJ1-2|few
CASSSRTGEGYTF
TGTGCCAGCAGCTCCCGGACAGGGGAAGGCTACACCTTC
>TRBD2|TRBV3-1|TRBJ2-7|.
CASSPGLAGGPRHEQYF
TGTGCCAGCAGCCCCGGACTAGCGGGGGGGCCAAGGCACGAGCAGTACTTC
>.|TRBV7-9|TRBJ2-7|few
CASNEPGRYEQYF
TGTGCCAGCAACGAACCGGGGCGCTACGAGCAGTACTTC
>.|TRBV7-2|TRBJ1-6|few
CAAAIGPSSPLHF
TGTGCCGCAGCCATCGGGCCATCGTCACCCCTCCACTTT
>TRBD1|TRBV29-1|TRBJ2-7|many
CSVRDRVLYYEQYF
TGCAGCGTGAGGGACAGGGTACTATACTACGAGCAGTACTTC
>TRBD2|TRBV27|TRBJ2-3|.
CASSAGQSGGDTQYF
TGTGCCAGCAGCGCTGGTCAGAGCGGGGGAGATACGCAGTATTTT
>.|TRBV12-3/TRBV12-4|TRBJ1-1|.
CASSLVTLGTEAFF
TGTGCCAGCAGTTTGGTCACCCTCGGCACTGAAGCTTTCTTT
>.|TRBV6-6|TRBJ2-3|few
CASSNRDGGTDTQYF
TGTGCCAGCAGTAACCGGGACGGAGGCACAGATACGCAGTATTTT
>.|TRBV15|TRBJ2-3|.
CATSIGAGTDTQYF
TGTGCCACCAGCATAGGAGCGGGTACAGATACGCAGTATTTT
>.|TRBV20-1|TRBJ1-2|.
CSALGGKGGGYTF
TGCAGTGCTCTAGGGGGAAAGGGAGGTGGCTACACCTTC
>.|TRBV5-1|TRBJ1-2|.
CASSPDYANYGYTF
TGCGCCAGCAGCCCCGACTATGCGAACTATGGCTACACCTTC
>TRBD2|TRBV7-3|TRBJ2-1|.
CASSYASGVSHNEQFF
TGTGCCAGCAGCTATGCGAGCGGGGTCTCCCACAATGAGCAGTTCTTC
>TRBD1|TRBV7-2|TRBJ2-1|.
CASSPGTGASNEQFF
TGTGCCAGCAGCCCCGGGACAGGGGCTTCGAATGAGCAGTTCTTC
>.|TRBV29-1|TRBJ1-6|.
CSVGGPTNSPLHF
TGCAGCGTTGGGGGGCCAACAAATTCACCCCTCCACTTT
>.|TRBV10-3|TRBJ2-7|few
CAISRDTEILSEQYF
TGTGCCATCAGTCGGGACACCGAAATCCTCTCCGAGCAGTACTTC
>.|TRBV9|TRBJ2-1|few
CASSPVGQIYNEQFF
TGTGCCAGCAGCCCAGTAGGACAGATTTACAATGAGCAGTTCTTC
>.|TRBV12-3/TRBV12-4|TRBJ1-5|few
CASSSGGYGASNQPQHF
TGTGCCAGCAGTTCGGGGGGGTACGGGGCGAGCAATCAGCCCCAGCATTTT
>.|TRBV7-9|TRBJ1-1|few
CASSENTGEAFF
TGTGCCAGCAGCGAAAACACAGGTGAAGCTTTCTTT
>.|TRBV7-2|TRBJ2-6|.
CASSLAKPGRQGGGANVLTF
TGTGCCAGCAGCTTAGCCAAACCGGGACGGCAGGGGGGTGGGGCCAACGTCCTGACTTTC
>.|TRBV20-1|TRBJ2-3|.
CSAHNTGTGTDTQYF
TGCAGTGCTCATAATACCGGTACAGGCACAGATACGCAGTATTTT
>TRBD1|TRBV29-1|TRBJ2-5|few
CSVQQTGAPPETQYF
TGCAGCGTCCAACAGACAGGGGCTCCCCCAGAGACCCAGTACTTC
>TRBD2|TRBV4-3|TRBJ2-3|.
CASSHGERGARDTQYF
TGCGCCAGCAGCCATGGGGAGCGGGGGGCCAGGGATACGCAGTATTTT
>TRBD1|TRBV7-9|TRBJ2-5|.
CASSPTGGFETQYF
TGTGCCAGCTCCCCGACAGGGGGATTTGAGACCCAGTACTTC
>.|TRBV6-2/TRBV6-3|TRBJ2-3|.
CASSPRPNTDTQYF
TGTGCCAGCAGTCCCCGCCCCAACACAGATACGCAGTATTTT
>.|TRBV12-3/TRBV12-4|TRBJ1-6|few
CASSFAGDNSPLHF
TGTGCCAGCAGTTTCGCGGGGGATAATTCACCCCTCCACTTT
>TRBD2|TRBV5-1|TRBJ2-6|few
CASSLREAGANVLTF
TGCGCCAGCAGCTTACGGGAGGCTGGGGCCAACGTCCTGACTTTC
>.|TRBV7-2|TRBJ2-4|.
CASSSSWGNIQYF
TGTGCCAGCAGCTCATCGTGGGGAAACATTCAGTACTTC
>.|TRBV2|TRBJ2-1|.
CASSYYSNEQFF
TGTGCCAGCAGTTACTATAGCAATGAGCAGTTCTTC
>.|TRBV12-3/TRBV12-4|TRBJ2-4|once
CASRTTQAKNIQYF
TGTGCCAGCCGAACGACACAAGCCAAAAACATTCAGTACTTC
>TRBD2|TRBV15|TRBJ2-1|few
CATSSSGDSYNEQFF
TGTGCCACCAGCAGTAGCGGGGATTCCTACAATGAGCAGTTCTTC
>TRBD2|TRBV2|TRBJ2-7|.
CASSERTSGHSSYEQYF
TGTGCCAGCAGCGAGCGGACTAGCGGGCATAGCTCCTACGAGCAGTACTTC
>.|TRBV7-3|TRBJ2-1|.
CASSLIGGTYNGQFF
TGTGCCAGCAGCTTAATCGGGGGAACCTACAATGGGCAGTTCTTC
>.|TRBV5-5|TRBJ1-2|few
CASLSQDGTGSNYGYTF
TGTGCCAGCTTGTCACAAGATGGAACAGGCTCTAACTATGGCTACACCTTC